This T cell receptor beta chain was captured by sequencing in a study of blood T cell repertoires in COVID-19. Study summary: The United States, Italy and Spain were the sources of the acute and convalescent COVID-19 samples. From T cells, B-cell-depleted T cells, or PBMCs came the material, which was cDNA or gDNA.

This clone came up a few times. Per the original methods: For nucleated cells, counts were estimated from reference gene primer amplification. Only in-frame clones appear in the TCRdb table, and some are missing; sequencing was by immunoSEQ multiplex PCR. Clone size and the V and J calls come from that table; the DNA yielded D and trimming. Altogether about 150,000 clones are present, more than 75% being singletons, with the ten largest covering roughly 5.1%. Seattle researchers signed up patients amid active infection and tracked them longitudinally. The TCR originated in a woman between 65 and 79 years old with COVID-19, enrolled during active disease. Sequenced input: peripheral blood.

CDR3 protein: CASRQTGAEAFF. CDR3 nucleotide sequence: TGTGCCAGCAGACAAACAGGGGCTGAAGCTTTCTTT. The rearrangement links TRBV6-5 to TRBJ1-1; 7 bases map to TRBD1. Germline assignment: CDR1 MNHEY and CDR2 SVGAGI. The CDR3 has 12 residues. V gave up 6 bases and J gave up 6 bases; unmatched junction bases: 4.